The TCR beta chain described here comes from a study of shared clonotypes between healthy human individuals. The CDR3 extends over 15 amino acids. The germline V gene has CDR1 MDHEN and CDR2 SYDVKM. The J segment lost 4 bases and the V segment lost 5 bases, leaving 5 bases of the junction unmatched. The protocol was immunoSEQ multiplex PCR, while the TCRdb copy is restricted to in-frame clones and leaves out a portion. This table holds over 700,000 clones, roughly 72% found once. This receptor was taken from a woman aged 25 to 39 in good health. Sequencing was performed on memory CD4+ T cells sorted from blood. Subset here: CD45RA-negative fraction. The genes are TRBV28 and TRBJ2-1, with 10 bases that match TRBD2. The CDR3 DNA is TGTGCCAGCAGTCAGCGGACTAGCGGATACAATGAGCAGTTCTTC. It codes for CASSQRTSGYNEQFF.